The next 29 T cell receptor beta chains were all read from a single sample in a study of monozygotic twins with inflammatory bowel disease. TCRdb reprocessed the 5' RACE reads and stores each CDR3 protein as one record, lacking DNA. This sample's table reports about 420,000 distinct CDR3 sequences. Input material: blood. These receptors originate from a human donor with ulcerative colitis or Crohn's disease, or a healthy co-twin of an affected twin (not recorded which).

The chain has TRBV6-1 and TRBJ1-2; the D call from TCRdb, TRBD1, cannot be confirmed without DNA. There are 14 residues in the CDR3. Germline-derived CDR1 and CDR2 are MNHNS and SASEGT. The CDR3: CASRTPAGSYGYTF.

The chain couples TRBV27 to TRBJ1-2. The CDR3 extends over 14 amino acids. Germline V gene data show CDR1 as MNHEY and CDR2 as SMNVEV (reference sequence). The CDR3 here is CASSLTYGTYGYTF.

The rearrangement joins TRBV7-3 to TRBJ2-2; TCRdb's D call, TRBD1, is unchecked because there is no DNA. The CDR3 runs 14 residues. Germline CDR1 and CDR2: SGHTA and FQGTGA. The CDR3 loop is CASSPNRVGGELFF.

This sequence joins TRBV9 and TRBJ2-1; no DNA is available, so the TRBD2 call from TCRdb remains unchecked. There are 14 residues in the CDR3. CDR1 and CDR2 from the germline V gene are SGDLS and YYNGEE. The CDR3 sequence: CASSVVSEGREQFF.

The CDR3 reads CSARDLDDYEQYF. This chain joins TRBV20-1 and TRBJ2-7. This CDR3 is 13 amino acids long. The germline V gene has CDR1 DFQATT and CDR2 SNEGSKA (reference sequence).

The chain's CDR3 is CASSPTEAGGPGSYEQYF. This chain links TRBV11-1 with TRBJ2-7; as DNA is missing, the TRBD2 call by TCRdb cannot be tested. The CDR3 covers 18 residues. CDR1 is SGHAT, CDR2 FQDESV, per germline (reference sequence).

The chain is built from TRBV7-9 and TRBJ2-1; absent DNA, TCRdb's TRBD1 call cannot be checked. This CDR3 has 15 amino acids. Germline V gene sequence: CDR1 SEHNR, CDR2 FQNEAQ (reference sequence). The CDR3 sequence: CASSPRGLGLGEQFF. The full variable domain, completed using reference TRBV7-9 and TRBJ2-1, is DTGVSQNPRHKITKRGQNVTFRCDPISEHNRLYWYRQTLGQGPEFLTYFQNEAQLEKSRLLSDRFSAERPKGSFSTLEIQRTEQGDSAMYLCASSPRGLGLGEQFFGPGTRLTVL.

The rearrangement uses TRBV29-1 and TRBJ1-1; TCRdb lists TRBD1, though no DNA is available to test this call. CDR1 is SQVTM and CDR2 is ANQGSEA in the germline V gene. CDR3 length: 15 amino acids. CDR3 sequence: CSVDSRQIMNTEAFF.

The CDR3 here is CASRDTGERGYGYTF. This chain connects TRBV7-2 to TRBJ1-2; TCRdb proposes TRBD1, but this gene call is untestable without DNA. The CDR3 contains 15 residues. Germline CDR1 SGHTA, CDR2 FQGNSA.

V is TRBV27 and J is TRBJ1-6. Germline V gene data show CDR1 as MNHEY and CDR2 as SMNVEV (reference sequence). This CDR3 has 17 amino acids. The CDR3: CASSPQTIGSAVVTLHF.

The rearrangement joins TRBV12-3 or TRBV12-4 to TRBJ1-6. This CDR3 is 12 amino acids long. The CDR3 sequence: CASRGPNSPLHF.

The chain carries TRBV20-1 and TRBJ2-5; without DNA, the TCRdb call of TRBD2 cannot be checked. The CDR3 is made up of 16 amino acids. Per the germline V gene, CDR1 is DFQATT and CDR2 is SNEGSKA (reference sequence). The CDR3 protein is CSARGPSRGEWAAQYF.

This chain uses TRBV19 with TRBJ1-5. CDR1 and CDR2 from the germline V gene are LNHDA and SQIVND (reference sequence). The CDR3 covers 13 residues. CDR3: CASSAQQGQPQHF.

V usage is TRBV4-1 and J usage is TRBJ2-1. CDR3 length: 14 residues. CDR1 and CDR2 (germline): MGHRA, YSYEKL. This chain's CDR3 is CASSQEGRIDEQFF.

The CDR3 region is CSANPLQGTRGYNEQFF. This chain connects TRBV20-1 to TRBJ2-1; the TRBD2 assignment by TCRdb is unverifiable without DNA. The germline CDR1 and CDR2 sequences are DFQATT and SNEGSKA (reference sequence). This CDR3 is 17 amino acids long.

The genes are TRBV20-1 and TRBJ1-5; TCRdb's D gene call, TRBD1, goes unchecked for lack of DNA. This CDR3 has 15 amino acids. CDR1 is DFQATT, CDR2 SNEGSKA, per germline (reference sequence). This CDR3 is CSARKWGSENQPQHF.

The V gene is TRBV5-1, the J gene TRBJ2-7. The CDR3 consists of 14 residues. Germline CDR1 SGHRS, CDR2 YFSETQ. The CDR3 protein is CASSLAYGTYEQYF.

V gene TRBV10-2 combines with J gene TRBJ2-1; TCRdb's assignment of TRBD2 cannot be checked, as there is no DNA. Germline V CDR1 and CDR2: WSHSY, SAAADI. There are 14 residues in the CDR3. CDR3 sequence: CASSGTTTYNEQFF.

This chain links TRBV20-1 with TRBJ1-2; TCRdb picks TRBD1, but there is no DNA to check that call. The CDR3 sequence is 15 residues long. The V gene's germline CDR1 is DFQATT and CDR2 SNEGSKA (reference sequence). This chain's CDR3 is CSARDRVNRMGGYTF.

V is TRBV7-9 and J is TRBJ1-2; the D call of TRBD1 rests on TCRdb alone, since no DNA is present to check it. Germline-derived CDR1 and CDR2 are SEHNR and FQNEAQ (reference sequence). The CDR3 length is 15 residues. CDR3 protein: CASSPKDRGRYGYTF.

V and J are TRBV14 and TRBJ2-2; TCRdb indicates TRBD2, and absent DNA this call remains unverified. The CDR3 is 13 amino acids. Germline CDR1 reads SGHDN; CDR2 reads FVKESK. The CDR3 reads CASRGGTTGELFF.

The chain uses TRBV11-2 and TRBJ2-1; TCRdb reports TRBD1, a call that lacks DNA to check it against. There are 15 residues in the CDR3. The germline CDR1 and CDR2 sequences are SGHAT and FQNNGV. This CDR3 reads CASSLVGQSHNEQFF.

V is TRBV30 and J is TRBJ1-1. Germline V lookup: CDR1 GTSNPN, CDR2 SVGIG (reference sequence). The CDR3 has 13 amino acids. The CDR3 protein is CAWRIGPTTEAFF.

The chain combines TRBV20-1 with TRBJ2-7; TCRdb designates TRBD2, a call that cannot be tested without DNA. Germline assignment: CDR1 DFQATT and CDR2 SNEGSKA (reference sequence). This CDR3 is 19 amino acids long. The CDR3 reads CSAQGEGRAGLAGRYEQYF.

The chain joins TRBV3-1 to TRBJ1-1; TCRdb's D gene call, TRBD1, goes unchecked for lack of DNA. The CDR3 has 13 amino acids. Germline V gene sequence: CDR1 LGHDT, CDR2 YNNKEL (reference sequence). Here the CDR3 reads CASSQGGGKEAFF.

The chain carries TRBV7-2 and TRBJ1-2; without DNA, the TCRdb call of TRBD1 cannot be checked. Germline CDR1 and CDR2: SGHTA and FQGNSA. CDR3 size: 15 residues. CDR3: CASSPHQGPNYGYTF. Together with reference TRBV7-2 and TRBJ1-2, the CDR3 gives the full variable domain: GAGVSQSPSNKVTEKGKDVELRCDPISGHTALYWYRQSLGQGLEFLIYFQGNSAPDKSGLPSDRFSAERTGGSVSTLTIQRTQQEDSAVYLCASSPHQGPNYGYTFGSGTRLTVV.

Here the CDR3 reads CATSRDIWRENTGELFF. This rearrangement joins TRBV15 to TRBJ2-2; TCRdb indicates TRBD2, and absent DNA this call remains unverified. Germline-derived CDR1 and CDR2 are LNHNV and YYDKDF (reference sequence). The CDR3 is 17 residues long.

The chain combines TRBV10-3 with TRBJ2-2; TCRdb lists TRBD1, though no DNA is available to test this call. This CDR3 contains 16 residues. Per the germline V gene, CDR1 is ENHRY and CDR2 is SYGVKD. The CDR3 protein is CAISESYRGHTGELFF.

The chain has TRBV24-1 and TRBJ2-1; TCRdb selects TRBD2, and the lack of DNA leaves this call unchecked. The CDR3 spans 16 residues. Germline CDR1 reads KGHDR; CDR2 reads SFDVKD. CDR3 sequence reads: CATSRTSGSSYNEQFF.